This is a list of T cell receptor beta chains from one sample in a study of tumor and adjacent non-tumor tissue in lung cancer. MiXCR was run by TCRdb on the multiplex PCR reads, yielding one entry per CDR3 protein. The data contain 75,000 to 95,000 distinct CDR3 sequences, around 76% of them seen just once; the ten biggest clones take up 21%. The sample comprised distant non-tumor lung tissue. The receptors stem from a woman in her fifties or sixties with non-small cell lung cancer. Each CDR3 is given with its conserved first and last residue. Fields, in order: CDR3 protein, V gene, D gene, CDR3 length. The D gene is left open where the match is weak.

cdr3_aa: CASNRLPGNIIYF
v_call: TRBV5-1
d_call: .
cdr3_length: 13

cdr3_aa: CASSEAGDTDTQYF
v_call: TRBV10-1
d_call: .
cdr3_length: 14

cdr3_aa: CASSDSLSGANVLTF
v_call: TRBV6-4
d_call: .
cdr3_length: 15

cdr3_aa: CSVADRSKRDEQYF
v_call: TRBV29-1
d_call: .
cdr3_length: 14

cdr3_aa: CATATQGASGYSNKPQHF
v_call: TRBV6-1
d_call: .
cdr3_length: 18

cdr3_aa: CSVEAPSGRAPYDQYF
v_call: TRBV29-1
d_call: TRBD2
cdr3_length: 16

cdr3_aa: CASSLVGTPFAYNEQFF
v_call: TRBV11-2
d_call: .
cdr3_length: 17

cdr3_aa: CASNQSGVYEQYF
v_call: TRBV6-5
d_call: .
cdr3_length: 13

cdr3_aa: CASSYGEYLGELFF
v_call: TRBV6-6
d_call: .
cdr3_length: 14

cdr3_aa: CAISLFLVEETQYF
v_call: TRBV11-2
d_call: .
cdr3_length: 14

cdr3_aa: CSAEGHLDTEAFF
v_call: TRBV29-1
d_call: .
cdr3_length: 13

cdr3_aa: CARTGSYPTNEKLFF
v_call: TRBV4-1
d_call: .
cdr3_length: 15

cdr3_aa: CASRYTQGRETQYF
v_call: TRBV6-6
d_call: .
cdr3_length: 14

cdr3_aa: CASTVTRGTYNEQFF
v_call: TRBV6-5
d_call: .
cdr3_length: 15

cdr3_aa: CVSRDMGRDAYGYTF
v_call: TRBV6-2/TRBV6-3
d_call: .
cdr3_length: 15

cdr3_aa: CAISEIRETHYF
v_call: TRBV10-3
d_call: .
cdr3_length: 12

cdr3_aa: CASSDNLQAHEQYF
v_call: TRBV10-1
d_call: .
cdr3_length: 14

cdr3_aa: CAINQRGARDIQYF
v_call: TRBV6-5
d_call: .
cdr3_length: 14

cdr3_aa: CASSWRAPPYNEQFF
v_call: TRBV19
d_call: .
cdr3_length: 15

cdr3_aa: CASSPNRLASSYEQYF
v_call: TRBV11-2
d_call: TRBD2
cdr3_length: 16

cdr3_aa: CASTLEPGANTEAFF
v_call: TRBV11-2
d_call: .
cdr3_length: 15

cdr3_aa: CAAESLAKNIEYF
v_call: TRBV7-9
d_call: .
cdr3_length: 13

cdr3_aa: CSVPRGTNNKQFF
v_call: TRBV29-1
d_call: .
cdr3_length: 13

cdr3_aa: CASSLEAANTEAFF
v_call: TRBV5-1
d_call: .
cdr3_length: 14

cdr3_aa: CSVAGPVWGRETQYF
v_call: TRBV29-1
d_call: .
cdr3_length: 15

cdr3_aa: CASSLGTGTNSGELSF
v_call: TRBV12-3/TRBV12-4
d_call: TRBD1
cdr3_length: 16

cdr3_aa: CSARNPGSSTDTQYF
v_call: TRBV20-1
d_call: .
cdr3_length: 15

cdr3_aa: CACSKPGLAGGIETQYF
v_call: TRBV6-6
d_call: TRBD2
cdr3_length: 17

cdr3_aa: CASSPGLSPYNEQLF
v_call: TRBV11-2
d_call: .
cdr3_length: 15

cdr3_aa: CASNRGSGYTGVLFF
v_call: TRBV6-1
d_call: .
cdr3_length: 15

cdr3_aa: CVSTSTSGQGRGYTF
v_call: TRBV5-5
d_call: TRBD1
cdr3_length: 15

cdr3_aa: CASGVLWHSVDNEQFF
v_call: TRBV5-5
d_call: .
cdr3_length: 16

cdr3_aa: CPGGQAIYEQHF
v_call: TRBV29-1
d_call: TRBD2
cdr3_length: 12

cdr3_aa: CASSTKTGCRYEQYF
v_call: TRBV12-3/TRBV12-4
d_call: TRBD1
cdr3_length: 15

cdr3_aa: CASSYGPSARVNVLTF
v_call: TRBV6-5
d_call: .
cdr3_length: 16